Each of the 21 T cell receptor beta chains below was sequenced from the same sample in a study of blood T cell repertoires in COVID-19. Measured with immunoSEQ multiplex PCR; TCRdb has only the in-frame clones, and not every one. Of 97,000 or so clones in the sample, 91% are singletons; the top ten hold less than 4.5%. Material for sequencing was peripheral blood. Receptors originate from a man aged 18 to 30 with acute or convalescent COVID-19.

The chain recombines TRBV12-3 or TRBV12-4 with TRBJ1-1; D is perhaps TRBD1 (5 bases). The V gene lost 8 bases and the J gene lost 0 bases, with 10 bases spanning the gap. This CDR3 is built from 13 residues. Here the CDR3 reads CASQQAMNTEAFF. Written as DNA, the CDR3 is TGTGCCAGCCAACAGGCGATGAACACTGAAGCTTTCTTT.

In DNA form, the CDR3 reads TGTGCCAGCAGCCCGGATTACGGGGAAGGCTACGAGCAGTACTTC. It translates to CASSPDYGEGYEQYF. The chain combines TRBV5-6 with TRBJ2-7, with a possible D match to TRBD2 (5 bases). Per germline, CDR1 SGHDT and CDR2 YYEEEE. The germline V and J ends were trimmed by 4 bases and 3 bases, with 17 bases remaining between them. CDR3 length: 15 amino acids.

The chain combines TRBV2 with TRBJ2-3; 9 nucleotides align to TRBD2. V shed 7 bases and J 2 bases; nucleotides not matched to a gene: 10. Germline values: CDR1 SNHLY, CDR2 FYNNEI. The CDR3 spans 16 residues. CDR3 in DNA: TGTGCCAGCATCACGATAGCGGGGGCCTACACAGATACGCAGTATTTT. It translates to CASITIAGAYTDTQYF.

This sequence joins TRBV30 and TRBJ2-7; D might be TRBD1 (6 bases). The CDR3 is 14 amino acids. Trimming stripped 4 bases from V and 2 bases from J, with 15 bases between. Germline V lookup: CDR1 GTSNPN, CDR2 SVGIG (reference sequence). The CDR3 sequence: CAWTSSRGPYEQYF. DNA of the CDR3: TGTGCCTGGACCTCGAGCAGGGGCCCCTACGAGCAGTACTTC.

A word on this clone: This specimen includes other DNA sequences encoding the same CDR3. This chain connects TRBV5-1 to TRBJ1-2; D is uncertain. From germline, CDR1 is SGHRS and CDR2 YFSETQ. CDR3 length: 15 residues. The V end was cut by 0 bases, the J end by 2 bases, with 11 bases between. The DNA of the CDR3 is TGCGCCAGCAGCTTGGTCTTGGGAGTCAACTATGGCTACACCTTC. Protein sequence: CASSLVLGVNYGYTF.

V is TRBV7-6 and J is TRBJ2-1, with TRBD1 as a possible D gene (5 bases). Deletions cut 5 bases from V and 0 bases from J, with 11 bases between. CDR3 length: 15 amino acids. Germline assignment: CDR1 SGHVS and CDR2 FNYEAQ. As DNA, the CDR3 is TGTGCCAGCAGCACGACAGTGCGCTCCTACAATGAGCAGTTCTTC. Its protein product is CASSTTVRSYNEQFF.

The rearrangement links TRBV18 to TRBJ2-6; D might be TRBD1 (6 bases). The germline V and J ends were trimmed by 6 bases and 0 bases, with 18 bases remaining between them. CDR3 length equals 18 residues. Germline lookup yields CDR1 KGHSH and CDR2 LQKENI. Here the CDR3 DNA reads TGTGCCAGCTCTGTCCGACAGGCCCTAAGCTCTGGGGCCAACGTCCTGACTTTC. As protein: CASSVRQALSSGANVLTF.

This chain uses TRBV3-1 (or the pseudogene TRBV3-2) with TRBJ2-5, with D possibly TRBD2 on 7 matching bases. The CDR3 is 13 amino acids. Germline CDR1 is LGHDT and CDR2 is YNNKEL (reference sequence). Deletions cut 4 bases from V and 5 bases from J, with 11 bases between. The DNA of the CDR3 is TGTGCCAGCAGCCTGGGGGGGCGGGAGACCCAGTACTTC. It codes for CASSLGGRETQYF.

The chain carries TRBV5-1 and TRBJ2-3; D possibly corresponds to TRBD1 (6 bases). Trimming stripped 3 bases from V and 2 bases from J, with 16 bases between. This CDR3 region has 16 residues. Germline assignment: CDR1 SGHRS and CDR2 YFSETQ. DNA of the CDR3: TGCGCCAGCAGCTACTCGCCAGGGGCGAACACAGATACGCAGTATTTT. It encodes CASSYSPGANTDTQYF.

This rearrangement joins TRBV6-5 to TRBJ2-6; D not resolved. With 10 bases removed from V and 0 bases from J, the gap between germline ends came to 7 bases. In germline, CDR1 is MNHEY, CDR2 SVGAGI. The CDR3 has 13 amino acids. This CDR3 reads CAILISGANVLTF. DNA for the CDR3: TGTGCCATTCTTATCTCTGGGGCCAACGTCCTGACTTTC.

The rearrangement uses TRBV19 and TRBJ2-7; a possible D gene is TRBD1 (6 bases). Trimming removed 5 bases at V and 4 bases at J, with 12 bases between. This CDR3 spans 13 amino acids. CDR1 is LNHDA, CDR2 SQIVND, per germline (reference sequence). The CDR3 nucleotides are TGTGCCAGTAGTTTAACAGGGAAGTACGAGCAGTACTTC. Translation gives CASSLTGKYEQYF.

V gene TRBV6-5 combines with J gene TRBJ1-3; 7 nucleotides match TRBD1. The CDR3 sequence is 12 residues long. Per germline, CDR1 MNHEY and CDR2 SVGAGI. The ends lost 10 bases at V and 4 bases at J; junction bases unmatched: 4. The CDR3 spells CATEGAGNTIYF. The CDR3 DNA is TGTGCCACCGAGGGGGCAGGAAACACCATATATTTT.

This chain connects TRBV6-1 to TRBJ2-2; D remains ambiguous. CDR1 is MNHNS and CDR2 is SASEGT in the germline V gene. The CDR3 loop spans 15 amino acids. Trimming removed 1 base from V and 4 bases from J, with 10 bases in between. The CDR3 protein is CASSEELSGTGELFF. The CDR3 nucleotides read TGTGCCAGCAGTGAAGAACTTTCGGGCACCGGGGAGCTGTTTTTT.

J is TRBJ2-1 and V is TRBV7-2; D not resolved. CDR1 is SGHTA, CDR2 FQGNSA, per germline. The CDR3 covers 16 residues. The V and J ends lost 5 bases and 0 bases respectively, with 14 bases between them. The CDR3 region has the DNA TGTGCCAGCAGCGTATACTCCGACACCTCCTACAATGAGCAGTTCTTC. It is translated as CASSVYSDTSYNEQFF.

This chain links TRBV11-3 with TRBJ2-7; D perhaps matches TRBD2 (5 bases). The germline CDR1 and CDR2 sequences are SGHNT and YENEEA. The length of the CDR3 is 13 residues. V was cut by 3 bases and J by 0 bases, with 6 bases left in between. CDR3 coding DNA: TGTGCCAGCAGCTTCGGGAACTCCTACGAGCAGTACTTC. Translated, it gives CASSFGNSYEQYF. Together with reference TRBV11-3 and TRBJ2-7, the CDR3 gives the full variable domain: EAGVVQSPRYKIIEKKQPVAFWCNPISGHNTLYWYLQNLGQGPELLIRYENEEAVDDSQLPKDRFSAERLKGVDSTLKIQPAELGDSAVYLCASSFGNSYEQYFGPGTRLTVT.

The chain combines TRBV5-4 with TRBJ1-2; possibly TRBD1 for D (6 bases). This CDR3 region has 14 residues. Germline loops: CDR1 SGHNT, CDR2 YYREEE (reference sequence). Between the trimmed V and J ends, which lost 3 bases and 6 bases, there was a span of 15 bases. Here the CDR3 reads CASSSPGESHGYTF. The CDR3 nucleotides read TGTGCCAGCAGCTCCCCAGGGGAGAGCCATGGCTACACCTTC.

V usage is TRBV18 and J usage is TRBJ1-3, with TRBD1 identical over 9 bases. The CDR3 extends over 17 amino acids. Germline trimming cut 3 bases from V and 3 bases from J; bases unmatched to any gene: 9. Germline loops: CDR1 KGHSH, CDR2 LQKENI. The chain's CDR3 is CASSPQGTGIGGNTIYF. CDR3 DNA: TGTGCCAGCTCACCCCAAGGGACAGGGATCGGTGGAAACACCATATATTTT.

This chain connects TRBV5-5 to TRBJ1-2, with a tentative D call TRBD1 (5 bases). Trimming shortened V by 6 bases and J by 9 bases, and 24 bases separated the two germline ends. Germline CDR1 is SGHKS and CDR2 is YYEKEE (reference sequence). This CDR3 has 15 amino acids. CDR3 DNA sequence: TGTGCCAGCACCATCCCAGACCGGGGAGGGACGAGCTACACCTTC. Amino acids: CASTIPDRGGTSYTF.

V usage is TRBV5-1 and J usage is TRBJ2-3; possible D gene TRBD1, 5 bases. V lost 0 bases to trimming and J lost 6 bases, with 11 bases between them. The CDR3 covers 14 residues. CDR1 SGHRS and CDR2 YFSETQ come from the germline V gene. The CDR3 spells CASSLEGARDTQYF. Written as DNA, the CDR3 is TGCGCCAGCAGCTTGGAAGGGGCCCGTGATACGCAGTATTTT.

V gene TRBV6-4 combines with J gene TRBJ2-1; TRBD1 aligns across 10 bases. CDR1 is MRHNA, CDR2 SNTAGT, per germline. The V gene end was trimmed by 7 bases and the J gene end by 9 bases; junction bases not matched to a gene: 12. The CDR3 covers 15 residues. The CDR3 nucleotides read TGTGCCAGCACTCCTGGACAGGGGGGTTTAGGTGAGCAGTTCTTC. Amino acid sequence: CASTPGQGGLGEQFF.

The gene calls are TRBV7-2 and TRBJ1-1; D perhaps matches TRBD1 (6 bases). This CDR3 contains 12 residues. V lost 1 base to trimming and J lost 6 bases, with 6 bases between them. Germline CDR1 and CDR2: SGHTA and FQGNSA. The CDR3 protein is CASSLGTAEAFF. CDR3 nucleotides: TGTGCCAGCAGCTTAGGGACAGCTGAAGCTTTCTTT.